These 18 T cell receptor beta chains share one sample of origin, sequenced in a study of response to subunit inactivated influenza vaccine. MiXCR was run by TCRdb on the RT-PCR reads, yielding one entry per CDR3 protein. The data contain roughly 570,000 distinct CDR3 sequences, 13% to 15% of them seen just once; the ten biggest clones take up 8.5% to 14%. The sequenced sample was PBMCs from blood, obtained less than 13 days after vaccination. These receptors were collected from a man aged 45-65 years who received an inactivated influenza vaccine.

The chain uses TRBV27 and TRBJ2-7, with D possibly called TRBD1 or TRBD2 (5 bases each). This CDR3 has 16 residues. Germline V lookup: CDR1 MNHEY, CDR2 SMNVEV (reference sequence). V gave up 3 bases and J gave up 6 bases, with 21 bases separating them. As DNA, the CDR3 is TGTGCCAGCAGTTTCCAATCCCGGGACCGGGCCTCCGAGCAGTACTTC. This gives the protein CASSFQSRDRASEQYF.

This clonotype occurred many times. This chain joins TRBV20-1 and TRBJ2-7, with D uncertain. The germline V and J ends were trimmed by 3 bases and 0 bases, with 12 bases remaining between them. This CDR3 has 14 amino acids. Germline-derived CDR1 and CDR2 are DFQATT and SNEGSKA (reference sequence). The CDR3: CSARGDTNSYEQYF. The CDR3 DNA is TGCAGTGCTAGGGGTGATACTAACTCCTACGAGCAGTACTTC.

This clonotype has only a few counts. The chain is built from TRBV5-1 and TRBJ1-5, with a tentative D call TRBD1 (6 bases). The germline V gene has CDR1 SGHRS and CDR2 YFSETQ. The V end was cut by 1 base, the J end by 5 bases, with 13 bases between. CDR3 length: 15 residues. The CDR3 sequence is CASSLTGTRDQPQHF. The DNA for the CDR3 is TGCGCCAGCAGCTTGACAGGGACAAGAGATCAGCCCCAGCATTTT.

Only a few counts were recorded for this clonotype. V is TRBV2 and J is TRBJ1-2; 7 bases are a match to TRBD1. Germline CDR1 and CDR2: SNHLY and FYNNEI. The CDR3 covers 19 residues. V trimming: 6 bases; J trimming: 0 bases; junction bases outside the gene matches: 19. The CDR3 DNA sequence: TGTGCCAGCAGAAAAAGGGAGGGGGACAGCATCTTAGCTAACTATGGCTACACCTTC. Amino acid sequence: CASRKREGDSILANYGYTF.

The rearrangement uses TRBV20-1 and TRBJ2-7, with D possibly being TRBD1 or TRBD2 (5 bases each). In germline, CDR1 is DFQATT, CDR2 SNEGSKA (reference sequence). This CDR3 is 13 amino acids long. Between the trimmed V and J ends, which lost 2 bases and 4 bases, there was a span of 12 bases. DNA of the CDR3: TGCAGTGCTAGATATAGGGGACGGTACGAGCAGTACTTC. Translating gives CSARYRGRYEQYF.

This clonotype was picked up a small number of times. The chain uses TRBV20-1 and TRBJ2-1; 11 bases agree with TRBD2. The CDR3 length is 14 residues. The V and J ends lost 3 bases and 8 bases, in that order; junction bases with no gene match: 6. Germline values: CDR1 DFQATT, CDR2 SNEGSKA (reference sequence). The CDR3: CSASPSGRRDEQFF. The CDR3 region has the DNA TGCAGTGCTAGTCCTAGCGGGAGGAGGGATGAGCAGTTCTTC.

The chain has TRBV4-3 and TRBJ1-2; D gene ambiguous. Trimming pared 0 bases from V and 0 bases from J, leaving 8 bases between. The CDR3 consists of 15 residues. Germline CDR1 and CDR2: LGHNA and YSLEER. The CDR3 bases are TGCGCCAGCAGCCAAGATCAGAGAGCTAACTATGGCTACACCTTC. The encoded protein is CASSQDQRANYGYTF.

This clonotype was found a few times. The rearrangement links TRBV29-1 to TRBJ2-2, with D possibly being TRBD2 (5 bases). Germline V lookup: CDR1 SQVTM, CDR2 ANQGSEA. The CDR3 loop spans 13 amino acids. V lost 5 bases to trimming and J lost 0 bases, with 7 bases between them. This chain's CDR3 is CSVSGSNTGELFF. The DNA of the CDR3 is TGCAGCGTTAGCGGTTCGAACACCGGGGAGCTGTTTTTT.

V and J are TRBV4-3 and TRBJ2-2; D unresolved. Germline values: CDR1 LGHNA, CDR2 YSLEER. The CDR3 is 13 amino acids. Deletions cut 4 bases from V and 7 bases from J, with 10 bases between. The CDR3 DNA sequence: TGCGCCAGCAGCCCCTTGGGTCTCGGGGAGCTGTTTTTT. Amino acid sequence: CASSPLGLGELFF.

A few counts support this clonotype. The chain uses TRBV27 and TRBJ2-5, with 12 positions matching TRBD1. The V and J ends lost 11 bases and 3 bases, in that order; junction bases with no gene match: 10. Germline V lookup: CDR1 MNHEY, CDR2 SMNVEV (reference sequence). The CDR3 is 15 residues long. In DNA, the CDR3 is TGTGCCGGGGGACAGGGGGCGCGCAACGAAGAGACCCAGTACTTC. Residues: CAGGQGARNEETQYF.

The gene calls are TRBV5-6 and TRBJ2-1; a possible D gene is TRBD1 (5 bases). The CDR3 is 13 amino acids. Germline CDR1 SGHDT, CDR2 YYEEEE. The V end was cut by 4 bases, the J end by 6 bases, with 11 bases between. The CDR3 DNA reads as TGTGCCAGCAGCCTGGGGCTAGGCAATGAGCAGTTCTTC. Translating it yields CASSLGLGNEQFF.

The chain joins TRBV7-3 to TRBJ2-5; D not certain. Germline CDR1 reads SGHTA; CDR2 reads FQGTGA. The V end lost 4 bases, the J end lost 5 bases, and 11 bases lay between the germline ends. CDR3 length: 13 amino acids. CDR3 DNA: TGTGCCAGCAGCTCTAGTCTTTCGGAGACCCAGTACTTC. Amino acids: CASSSSLSETQYF.

This clonotype has only a few counts. This chain links TRBV20-1 with TRBJ2-1, with D perhaps TRBD1 (5 bases). This CDR3 region has 11 residues. V dropped 5 bases and J dropped 9 bases, with 11 bases sitting between them. Germline-derived CDR1 and CDR2 are DFQATT and SNEGSKA (reference sequence). The CDR3 DNA sequence: TGCAGTGCTCGTGGGGCTCGTGAGCAGTTCTTC. Amino acid sequence: CSARGAREQFF.

The table lists this clonotype with a few counts. The J gene is TRBJ2-2, the V gene TRBV3-1; 10 nucleotides align to TRBD1. Germline trimming cut 4 bases from V and 6 bases from J; bases unmatched to any gene: 8. Germline CDR1 and CDR2: LGHDT and YNNKEL (reference sequence). The CDR3 sequence is 16 residues long. The CDR3, as DNA: TGTGCCAGCAGCCCTTCCGGGACAGGGGAGGCCGGGGAGCTGTTTTTT. Translating gives CASSPSGTGEAGELFF.

This clonotype was detected a few times. The V gene is TRBV29-1, the J gene TRBJ2-1; TRBD2 matches at 8 bases. CDR1 is SQVTM, CDR2 ANQGSEA, per germline. This CDR3 has 14 residues. V lost 6 bases and J lost 0; bases outside the gene matches: 4. CDR3 residues: CSVIAGSSYNEQFF. In DNA, the CDR3 is TGCAGCGTGATAGCGGGGAGCTCCTACAATGAGCAGTTCTTC.

V gene TRBV7-9 combines with J gene TRBJ1-1; possible D gene TRBD1, 5 bases. The CDR3 totals 13 residues. The germline V and J ends were trimmed by 5 bases and 6 bases, with 13 bases remaining between them. The germline gives CDR1 SEHNR, CDR2 FQNEAQ (reference sequence). The CDR3 protein is CASSLTRGAEAFF. CDR3 DNA sequence: TGTGCCAGCAGCCTTACGCGGGGCGCTGAAGCTTTCTTT.

The V call is TRBV20-1, the J call TRBJ2-5; TRBD2 aligns across 10 bases. Per germline, CDR1 DFQATT and CDR2 SNEGSKA (reference sequence). V lost 5 bases, J lost 5 bases, and 11 bases stayed unmatched. This CDR3 spans 15 amino acids. Here the CDR3 DNA reads TGCAGTGCTCGGCTAGCGGGAGAAGTTAGGGAGACCCAGTACTTC. Residues: CSARLAGEVRETQYF.

This clonotype was counted ten times or more. The chain couples TRBV4-1 to TRBJ2-7, with 9 bases lining up with TRBD2. The CDR3 sequence is 15 residues long. After removal of 4 bases from V and 2 bases from J, the junction contained 6 bases not matched to a gene. Germline lookup yields CDR1 MGHRA and CDR2 YSYEKL. CDR3 nucleotide sequence: TGCGCCAGCAGCCGGGGGGCGGGGGGGCCCTACGAGCAGTACTTC. It yields the protein CASSRGAGGPYEQYF.